This record looks at one T cell receptor (beta chain) sequence and its context. RNA transcripts provided the source from which TCR beta CDR3 regions were amplified. In the first-round RT-PCR of the TCR CDR3, the HTBI primer set was used. TCRdb recomputed calls from the multiplex PCR reads with MiXCR, one row per CDR3 protein. The table records a few hundred thousand distinct CDR3 sequences, roughly 25% of them present only once. The record originates from a study of T cells in Graves' hyperthyroidism and ophthalmopathy. Germline V gives CDR1 SNHLY, CDR2 FYNNEI. The CDR3 loop spans 14 amino acids. V shed 8 bases and J 3 bases; nucleotides not matched to a gene: 8.

The sample taken for sequencing was blood. The genes are TRBV2 and TRBJ2-7, with 9 bases identical to TRBD1. This receptor was identified in a man in his fifties with Graves' hyperthyroidism. In DNA form, the CDR3 reads TGTGCCAGCCAGGGACAGGGTTCTTTCTACGAGCAGTACTTC. Residues: CASQGQGSFYEQYF.